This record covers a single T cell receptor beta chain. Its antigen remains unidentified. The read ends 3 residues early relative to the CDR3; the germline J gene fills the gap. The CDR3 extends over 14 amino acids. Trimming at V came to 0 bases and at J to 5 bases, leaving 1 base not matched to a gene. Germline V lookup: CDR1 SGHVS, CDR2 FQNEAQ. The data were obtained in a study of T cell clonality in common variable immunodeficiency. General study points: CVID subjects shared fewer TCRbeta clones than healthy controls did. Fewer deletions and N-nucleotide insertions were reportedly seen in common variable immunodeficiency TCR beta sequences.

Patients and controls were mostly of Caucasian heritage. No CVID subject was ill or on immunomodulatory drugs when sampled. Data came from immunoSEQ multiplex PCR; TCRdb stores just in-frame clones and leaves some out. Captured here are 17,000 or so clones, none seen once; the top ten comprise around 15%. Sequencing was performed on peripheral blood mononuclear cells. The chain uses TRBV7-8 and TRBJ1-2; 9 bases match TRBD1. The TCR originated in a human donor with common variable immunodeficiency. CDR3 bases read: TGTGCCAGCAGCTTAGCGGGACAGGGATATGGC. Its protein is CASSLAGQGYG. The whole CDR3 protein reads CASSLAGQGYGYTF.